What follows describes a single T cell receptor beta chain. The target antigen is unknown. Germline lookup yields CDR1 MNHNS and CDR2 SASEGT. The CDR3 sequence is 13 residues long. Trimming took off 3 bases at V and 2 bases at J, with 5 bases between the two ends. Positive CCR7 selection of CD45RO-negative cells yielded the naive CD8 cells, and terminally differentiated effector memory CD45RA+ cells were excluded. This sample was included in a study of shared clonotypes between healthy human individuals. Regarding the study as a whole: For naive CD4 cells, around 5% of clonotypes were shared across a few donors.

Around 30,000 T cell genomes (approximately 190 ng DNA) went into each sorted-subset replicate. Assay used: immunoSEQ multiplex PCR; TCRdb lists only in-frame clones, some missing. The sample lists about 2.1 million clones, 93% occurring once. This clonotype was sampled from a young man in good health. Some clones in this sample may be carry-over from other donors' samples. Material: naive CD8+ T cells from PBMCs. The chain is built from TRBV6-1 and TRBJ2-1; D ambiguous. Here the CDR3 reads CASSEETYNEQFF. As DNA, the CDR3 is TGTGCCAGCAGTGAGGAGACCTACAATGAGCAGTTCTTC.